The next 2 T cell receptor beta chains were all read from a single sample in a study of blood T cell repertoires in COVID-19. Only in-frame clones appear in the TCRdb table, and some are missing; sequencing was by immunoSEQ multiplex PCR. The sample lists about 62,000 clones, 80% to 90% occurring once. The sample was peripheral blood. The receptors shown here come from a woman aged 60 to 75 with COVID-19, enrolled during active disease.

This chain connects TRBV3-1 (or the pseudogene TRBV3-2) to TRBJ2-1; D possibly corresponds to TRBD2 (6 bases). The CDR3 contains 18 residues. Germline CDR1 reads LGHDT; CDR2 reads YNNKEL (reference sequence). Trimming pared 1 base from V and 6 bases from J, leaving 22 bases between. CDR3 DNA sequence: TGTGCCAGCAGCCAAGTGGGAGGCCGGTCCTGGATCGGCAATGAGCAGTTCTTC. It yields the protein CASSQVGGRSWIGNEQFF.

This clone was seen only a few times. This chain links TRBV5-4 with TRBJ2-1; 7 bases map to TRBD2. The ends lost 2 bases at V and 0 bases at J; junction bases unmatched: 2. Germline CDR1 reads SGHNT; CDR2 reads YYREEE (reference sequence). The CDR3 consists of 15 residues. The CDR3 region is CASSFRGSSYNEQFF. The CDR3 region has the DNA TGTGCCAGCAGCTTTCGCGGGAGCTCCTACAATGAGCAGTTCTTC.